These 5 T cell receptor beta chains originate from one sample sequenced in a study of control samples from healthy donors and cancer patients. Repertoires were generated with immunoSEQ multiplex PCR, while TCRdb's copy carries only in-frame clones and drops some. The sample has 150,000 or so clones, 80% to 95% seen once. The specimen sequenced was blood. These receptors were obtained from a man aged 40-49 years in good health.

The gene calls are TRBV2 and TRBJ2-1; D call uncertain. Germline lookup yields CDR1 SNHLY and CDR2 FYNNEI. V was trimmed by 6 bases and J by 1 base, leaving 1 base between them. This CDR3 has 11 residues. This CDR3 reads CASRSYNEQFF. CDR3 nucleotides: TGTGCCAGCAGGTCCTACAATGAGCAGTTCTTC.

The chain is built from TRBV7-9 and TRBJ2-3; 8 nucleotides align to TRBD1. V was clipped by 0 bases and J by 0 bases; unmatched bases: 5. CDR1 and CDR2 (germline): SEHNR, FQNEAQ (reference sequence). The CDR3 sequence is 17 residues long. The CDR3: CASSLAPTGASTDTQYF. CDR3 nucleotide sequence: TGTGCCAGCAGCTTAGCCCCGACAGGGGCTAGCACAGATACGCAGTATTTT.

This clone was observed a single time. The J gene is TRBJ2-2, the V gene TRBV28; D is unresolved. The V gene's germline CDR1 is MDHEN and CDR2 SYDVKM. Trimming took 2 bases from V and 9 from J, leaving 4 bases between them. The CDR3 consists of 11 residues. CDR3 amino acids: CASSLGRELFF. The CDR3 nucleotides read TGTGCCAGCAGTTTAGGTCGGGAGCTGTTTTTT.

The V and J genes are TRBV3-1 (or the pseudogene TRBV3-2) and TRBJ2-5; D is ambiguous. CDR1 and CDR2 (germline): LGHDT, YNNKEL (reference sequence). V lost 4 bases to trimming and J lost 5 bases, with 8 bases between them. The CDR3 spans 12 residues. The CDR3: CASSPLQETQYF. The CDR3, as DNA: TGTGCCAGCAGCCCGCTTCAGGAGACCCAGTACTTC.

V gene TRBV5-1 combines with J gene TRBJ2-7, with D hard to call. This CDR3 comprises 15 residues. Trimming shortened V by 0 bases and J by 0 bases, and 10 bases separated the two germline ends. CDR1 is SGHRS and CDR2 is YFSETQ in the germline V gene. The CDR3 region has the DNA TGCGCCAGCAGCTTGGTGGCAGCCAGCTCCTACGAGCAGTACTTC. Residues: CASSLVAASSYEQYF.